What follows are 2 T cell receptor beta chains derived from one specimen sequenced in a study of CD8 T cells in Susac syndrome (dated by TCRdb to between 2018 and 2020). The method behind the library was the immunoSEQ multiplex PCR assay. RNA was extracted with the RNeasy kit and about 0.5 to 1 ug was reverse transcribed using random hexamers. TCRdb handled the public reads itself, with Q25 trimming in fastp and clone calling in MiXCR, and kept productive beta chains. Rows are combined by CDR3 protein, so each entry shows the most common genes and DNA. The sample contains some 77,000 distinct CDR3 sequences, 93% of them found a single time. Approximately 0.52% of the sample is in the top ten clones. Sequenced material: CD4+ T cells from PBMCs. These TCRs come from a human donor with Susac syndrome.

This chain connects TRBV25-1 to TRBJ2-7; the match to TRBD2 covers 7 bases. V was pared by 6 bases and J by 4 bases, with 9 bases of the junction left unmatched. Germline V gene lookup returns CDR1 MGHDK and CDR2 SYGVNS. This CDR3 comprises 14 residues. The CDR3: CASRKAAGVYEQYF. CDR3 DNA: TGTGCCAGCAGGAAAGCGGCGGGGGTATACGAGCAGTACTTC.

The chain joins TRBV20-1 to TRBJ2-1; 8 bases fit TRBD2. The V gene end was trimmed by 4 bases and the J gene end by 9 bases; junction bases not matched to a gene: 5. Germline V lookup: CDR1 DFQATT, CDR2 SNEGSKA (reference sequence). This CDR3 has 12 residues. This chain's CDR3 is CSAKSGGGEQFF. In DNA form, the CDR3 reads TGCAGTGCTAAGAGCGGGGGTGGTGAGCAGTTCTTC.